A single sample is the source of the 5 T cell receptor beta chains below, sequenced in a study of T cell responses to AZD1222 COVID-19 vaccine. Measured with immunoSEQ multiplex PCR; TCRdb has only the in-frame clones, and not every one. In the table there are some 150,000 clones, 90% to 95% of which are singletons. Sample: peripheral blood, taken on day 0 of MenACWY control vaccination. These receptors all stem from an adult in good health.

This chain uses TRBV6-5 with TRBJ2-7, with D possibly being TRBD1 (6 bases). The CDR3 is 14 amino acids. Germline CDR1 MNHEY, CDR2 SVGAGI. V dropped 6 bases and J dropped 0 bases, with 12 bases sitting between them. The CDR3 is CASRKGVPSYEQYF. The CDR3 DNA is TGTGCCAGCAGAAAGGGGGTCCCCTCCTACGAGCAGTACTTC.

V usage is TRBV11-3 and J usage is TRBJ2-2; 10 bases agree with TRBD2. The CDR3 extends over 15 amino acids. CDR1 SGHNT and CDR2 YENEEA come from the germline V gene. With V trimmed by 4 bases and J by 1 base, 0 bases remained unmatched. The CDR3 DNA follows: TGTGCCAGCAGCTGGACTAGCGGGAACACCGGGGAGCTGTTTTTT. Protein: CASSWTSGNTGELFF.

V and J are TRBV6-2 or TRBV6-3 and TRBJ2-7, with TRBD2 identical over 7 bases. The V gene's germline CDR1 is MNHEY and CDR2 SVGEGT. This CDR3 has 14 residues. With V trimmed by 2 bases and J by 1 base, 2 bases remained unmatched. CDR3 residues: CASSYRAGSYEQYF. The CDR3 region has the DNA TGTGCCAGCAGTTACAGAGCGGGATCCTACGAGCAGTACTTC.

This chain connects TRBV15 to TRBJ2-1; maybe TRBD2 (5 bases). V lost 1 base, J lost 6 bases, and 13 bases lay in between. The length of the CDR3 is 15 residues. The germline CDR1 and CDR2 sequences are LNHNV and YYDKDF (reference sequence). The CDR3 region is CATSRAGSRANEQFF. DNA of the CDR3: TGTGCCACCAGCAGAGCGGGGAGTAGGGCCAATGAGCAGTTCTTC.

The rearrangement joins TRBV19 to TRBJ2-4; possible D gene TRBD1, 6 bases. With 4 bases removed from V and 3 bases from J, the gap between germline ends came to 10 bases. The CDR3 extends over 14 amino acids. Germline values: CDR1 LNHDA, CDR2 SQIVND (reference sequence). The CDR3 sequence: CASSNQGSKNIQYF. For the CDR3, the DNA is TGTGCCAGTAGTAACCAGGGGAGCAAAAACATTCAGTACTTC.